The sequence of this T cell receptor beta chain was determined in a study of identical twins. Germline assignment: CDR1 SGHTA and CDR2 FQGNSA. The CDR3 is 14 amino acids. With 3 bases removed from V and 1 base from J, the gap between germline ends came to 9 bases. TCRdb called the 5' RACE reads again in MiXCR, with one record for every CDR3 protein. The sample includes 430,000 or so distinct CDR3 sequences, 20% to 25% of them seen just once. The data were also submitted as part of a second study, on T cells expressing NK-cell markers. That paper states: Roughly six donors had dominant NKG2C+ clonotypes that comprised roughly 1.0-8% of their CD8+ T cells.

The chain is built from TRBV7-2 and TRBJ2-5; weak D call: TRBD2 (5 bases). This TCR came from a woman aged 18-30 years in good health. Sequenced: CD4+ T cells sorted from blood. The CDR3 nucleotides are TGTGCCAGCAGCTTCGGCGGGCCCCAAGAGACCCAGTACTTC. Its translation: CASSFGGPQETQYF.